The text below deals with one TCR beta chain. Its specificity is unknown. Sequencing used immunoSEQ multiplex PCR; TCRdb keeps in-frame clones, though not all of them. The sample shows approximately 2.3 million clones, over 85% of them seen only once. This sample stems from a study of shared clonotypes between healthy human individuals. General observations from the study: Naive subsets generally had larger estimated richness than memory subsets.

Trimming left V 7 bases short and J 2 bases short, with 24 bases between. This CDR3 spans 17 amino acids. Per germline, CDR1 SGHDT and CDR2 YYEEEE. The source of this sequence is a man between 18 and 35 years old in good health. Some clones in this sample may be carry-over from other donors' samples. Sequencing was done on a sample of naive CD4+ T cells from PBMCs. Subset denoted: CD45RA+ positively selected. The V and J genes are TRBV5-6 and TRBJ1-1, with D perhaps matching TRBD1 (6 bases). The CDR3 region has the DNA TGTGCCAGCCCCACGAGCTCGGGGCGCAGGGGTAACACTGAAGCTTTCTTT. Translation gives CASPTSSGRRGNTEAFF.